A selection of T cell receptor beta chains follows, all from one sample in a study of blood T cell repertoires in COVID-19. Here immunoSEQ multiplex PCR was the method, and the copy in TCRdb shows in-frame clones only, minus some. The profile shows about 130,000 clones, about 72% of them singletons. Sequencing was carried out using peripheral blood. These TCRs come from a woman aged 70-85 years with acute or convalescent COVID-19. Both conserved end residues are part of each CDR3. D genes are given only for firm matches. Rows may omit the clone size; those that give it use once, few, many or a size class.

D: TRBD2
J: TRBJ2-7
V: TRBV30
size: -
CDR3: CAWSVRTSGSNEQYF
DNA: TGTGCCTGGAGCGTACGGACTAGCGGGAGTAACGAGCAGTACTTC

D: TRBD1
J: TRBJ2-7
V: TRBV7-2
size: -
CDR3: CASSPRDRGGYEQYF
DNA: TGTGCCAGCAGCCCCAGGGACAGGGGTGGCTACGAGCAGTACTTC

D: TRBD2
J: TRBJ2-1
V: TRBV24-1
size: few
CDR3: CATSDWKRGSSYNEQFF
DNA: TGTGCCACCAGTGATTGGAAGCGGGGGAGCTCCTACAATGAGCAGTTCTTC

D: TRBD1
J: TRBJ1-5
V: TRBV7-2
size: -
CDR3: CASSFGMGQGGQPQHF
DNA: TGTGCCAGCAGCTTCGGAATGGGACAGGGAGGTCAGCCCCAGCATTTT

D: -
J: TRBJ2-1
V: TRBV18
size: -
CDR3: CASSPPTYNEQFF
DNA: TGTGCCAGCTCACCCCCCACCTACAATGAGCAGTTCTTC

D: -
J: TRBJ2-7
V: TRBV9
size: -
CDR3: CASSVDGDISYEQYF
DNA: TGTGCCAGCAGCGTAGACGGGGACATCTCCTACGAGCAGTACTTC

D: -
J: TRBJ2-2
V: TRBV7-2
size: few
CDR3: CASSLVGYSGELFF
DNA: TGTGCCAGCAGCTTAGTCGGGTATTCCGGGGAGCTGTTTTTT

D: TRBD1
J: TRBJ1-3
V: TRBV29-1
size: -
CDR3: CSVAGGIGNTIYF
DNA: TGCAGCGTGGCAGGGGGCATTGGAAACACCATATATTTT

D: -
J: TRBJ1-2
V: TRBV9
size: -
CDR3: CASSGQGGYTF
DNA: TGTGCCAGCAGCGGACAAGGTGGCTACACCTTC

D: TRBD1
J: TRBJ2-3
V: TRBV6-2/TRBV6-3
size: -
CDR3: CASSSGQLSTDTQYF
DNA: TGTGCCAGCAGTTCGGGACAGTTGAGCACAGATACGCAGTATTTT

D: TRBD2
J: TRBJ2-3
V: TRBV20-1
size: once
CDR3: CSASSSGEDTQYF
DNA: TGCAGTGCTAGTTCTAGCGGGGAGGATACGCAGTATTTT

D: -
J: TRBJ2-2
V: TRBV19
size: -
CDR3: CASSMGGGLANTGELFF
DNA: TGTGCCAGTAGTATGGGAGGGGGGTTAGCGAACACCGGGGAGCTGTTTTTT

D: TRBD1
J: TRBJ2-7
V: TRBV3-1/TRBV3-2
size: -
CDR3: CASSQAGTGSFEQYF
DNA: TGTGCCAGCAGCCAAGCCGGGACAGGGTCCTTCGAGCAGTACTTC

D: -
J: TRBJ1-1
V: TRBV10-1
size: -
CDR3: CASSERGRTEAFF
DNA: TGCGCCAGCAGTGAGCGAGGTAGAACTGAAGCTTTCTTT

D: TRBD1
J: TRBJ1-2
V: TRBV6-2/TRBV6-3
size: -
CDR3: CASSYPGQGSYGYTF
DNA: TGTGCCAGCAGTTACCCGGGACAGGGATCCTATGGCTACACCTTC

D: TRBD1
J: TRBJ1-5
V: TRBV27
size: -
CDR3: CASSAGQGAGQPQHF
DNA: TGTGCCAGCAGTGCCGGACAGGGGGCTGGCCAGCCCCAGCATTTT

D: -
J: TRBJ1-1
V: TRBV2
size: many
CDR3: CASSGRENTEAFF
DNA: TGTGCCAGCAGTGGGAGGGAGAACACTGAAGCTTTCTTT

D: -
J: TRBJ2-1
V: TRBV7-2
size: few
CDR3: CASSFPGNNEQFF
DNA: TGTGCCAGCAGCTTCCCCGGGAATAATGAGCAGTTCTTC

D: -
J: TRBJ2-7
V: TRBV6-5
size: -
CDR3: CASSWEVRYEQYF
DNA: TGTGCCAGCAGCTGGGAGGTACGCTACGAGCAGTACTTC

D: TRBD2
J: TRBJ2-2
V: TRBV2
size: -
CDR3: CASSQTSGRGELFF
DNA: TGTGCCAGCAGCCAGACTAGCGGGAGGGGGGAGCTGTTTTTT

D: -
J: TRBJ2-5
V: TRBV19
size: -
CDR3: CASSMDPGQGGTQYF
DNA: TGTGCCAGTAGTATGGACCCGGGCCAGGGAGGGACCCAGTACTTC

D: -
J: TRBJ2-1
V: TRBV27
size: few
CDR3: CASSLAGTSYNEQFF
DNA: TGTGCCAGCAGTTTAGCGGGAACTTCCTACAATGAGCAGTTCTTC

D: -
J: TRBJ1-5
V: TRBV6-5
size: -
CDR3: CASTTGNQPQHF
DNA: TGTGCCAGCACTACAGGCAATCAGCCCCAGCATTTT

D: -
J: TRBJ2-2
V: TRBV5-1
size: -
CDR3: CASSLAGTGELFF
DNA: TGCGCCAGCAGCTTGGCAGGTACCGGGGAGCTGTTTTTT

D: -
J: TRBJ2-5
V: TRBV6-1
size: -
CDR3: CASSEDANSIQETQYF
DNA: TGTGCCAGCAGTGAAGACGCTAATAGCATACAAGAGACCCAGTACTTC

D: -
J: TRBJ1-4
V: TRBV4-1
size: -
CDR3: CASSLGGFEKLFF
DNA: TGCGCCAGCAGCCTGGGGGGGTTCGAAAAACTGTTTTTT

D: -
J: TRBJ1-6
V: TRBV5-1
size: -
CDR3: CASSLVGSLYSPLHF
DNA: TGCGCCAGCAGCTTGGTCGGTTCTCTCTACTCACCCCTCCACTTT

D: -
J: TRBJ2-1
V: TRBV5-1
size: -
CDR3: CASSLDGFSEYNEQFF
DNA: TGCGCCAGCAGCTTGGATGGGTTTAGCGAGTACAATGAGCAGTTCTTC

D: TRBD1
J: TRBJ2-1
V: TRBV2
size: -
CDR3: CASSELGQGHNEQFF
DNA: TGTGCCAGCAGTGAGTTAGGACAGGGACATAATGAGCAGTTCTTC

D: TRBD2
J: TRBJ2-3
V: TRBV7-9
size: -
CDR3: CAFYVGTSGNTQYF
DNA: TGTGCCTTCTACGTCGGGACTAGTGGAAATACGCAGTATTTT

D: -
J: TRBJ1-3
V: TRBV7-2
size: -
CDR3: CASSSSISGNTIYF
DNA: TGTGCCAGCAGCTCATCCATTTCTGGAAACACCATATATTTT

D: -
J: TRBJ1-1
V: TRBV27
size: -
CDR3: CATGEDTEAFF
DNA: TGTGCCACGGGGGAGGACACTGAAGCTTTCTTT

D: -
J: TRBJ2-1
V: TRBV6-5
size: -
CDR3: CASSGGNEQFF
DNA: TGTGCCAGCTCGGGCGGGAATGAGCAGTTCTTC

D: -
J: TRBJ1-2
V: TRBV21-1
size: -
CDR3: CASNGGDFGGTF
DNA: TGTGCCAGCAACGGTGGGGATTTCGGGGGAACCTTC

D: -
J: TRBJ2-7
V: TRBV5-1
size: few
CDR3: CASSFGNYEQYF
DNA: TGCGCCAGCAGCTTCGGGAACTACGAGCAGTACTTC

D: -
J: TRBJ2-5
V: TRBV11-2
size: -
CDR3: CASSLVATGGTQYF
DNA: TGTGCCAGCAGCTTAGTCGCGACCGGCGGGACCCAGTACTTC

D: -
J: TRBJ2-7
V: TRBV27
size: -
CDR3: CASSLSVASSGYEQYF
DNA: TGTGCCAGCAGTTTATCGGTAGCGTCCAGTGGTTACGAGCAGTACTTC

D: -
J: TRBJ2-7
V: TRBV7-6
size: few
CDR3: CASSYEQGYEQYF
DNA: TGTGCCAGCAGCTACGAACAGGGCTACGAGCAGTACTTC

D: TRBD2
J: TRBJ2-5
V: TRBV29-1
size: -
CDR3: CSVEALLAGGTETQYF
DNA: TGCAGCGTTGAAGCATTACTAGCGGGGGGTACAGAGACCCAGTACTTC

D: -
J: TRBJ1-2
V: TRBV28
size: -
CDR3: CASSFGLGAKGFYGYTF
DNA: TGTGCCAGCAGTTTTGGACTGGGGGCGAAAGGGTTCTATGGCTACACCTTC

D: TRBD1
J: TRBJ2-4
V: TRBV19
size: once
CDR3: CASSFRQGAKNIQYF
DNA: TGTGCCAGTAGTTTTCGACAGGGGGCCAAAAACATTCAGTACTTC

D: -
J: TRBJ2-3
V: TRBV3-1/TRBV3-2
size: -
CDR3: CASSPVAQGHRDTQYF
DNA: TGTGCCAGCAGCCCCGTGGCACAGGGCCATCGTGATACGCAGTATTTT

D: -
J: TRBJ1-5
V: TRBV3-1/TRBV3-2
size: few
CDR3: CASSQGQYNQPQHF
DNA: TGTGCCAGCAGCCAAGGACAGTATAATCAGCCCCAGCATTTT

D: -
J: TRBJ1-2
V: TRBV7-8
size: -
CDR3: CASSLGLGVLRGYTF
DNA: TGTGCCAGCAGCTTAGGTTTAGGGGTACTGCGGGGCTACACCTTC

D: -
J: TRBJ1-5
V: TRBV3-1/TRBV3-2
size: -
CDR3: CASSQGQARGPQHF
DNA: TGTGCCAGCAGCCAAGGACAGGCCAGAGGGCCCCAGCATTTT

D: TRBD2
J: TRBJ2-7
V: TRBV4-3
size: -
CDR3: CASSQGLAGNYEQYF
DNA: TGCGCCAGCAGCCAAGGACTAGCGGGAAACTACGAGCAGTACTTC

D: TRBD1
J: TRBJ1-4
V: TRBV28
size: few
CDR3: CASSSPGQGSEKLFF
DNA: TGTGCCAGCAGTTCCCCGGGACAGGGGTCGGAAAAACTGTTTTTT